This T cell receptor beta chain is from a study of Ad26.COV2.S vaccination and SARS-CoV-2 variants. Generated by immunoSEQ multiplex PCR, the TCRdb table keeps only in-frame clones and is missing some. The sample contains around 450,000 clones, 89% of which appear only once. Trimming removed 6 bases from V and 6 bases from J, with 13 bases in between. This CDR3 region has 13 residues. Germline V CDR1 and CDR2: MNHEY, SVGAGI. The treatment denotes: around 19 received Ad26.COV2.S at low or high dose, single or two shots; several received placebo; per-sample allocation not given. Sampling was done on day 63 after the first vaccine or placebo injection.

The chain has TRBV6-5 and TRBJ2-3, with D possibly TRBD1 on 5 matching bases. The sequencing here drew on peripheral blood, taken in a trial of Ad26.COV2.S vaccine versus placebo. The clonotype was recovered from a person between 18 and 59 years old who received the Ad26.COV2.S COVID-19 vaccine or a placebo. The CDR3 DNA reads TGTGCCAGCAGGCAGGGTGGCTCGGATACGCAGTATTTT. The encoded protein is CASRQGGSDTQYF.